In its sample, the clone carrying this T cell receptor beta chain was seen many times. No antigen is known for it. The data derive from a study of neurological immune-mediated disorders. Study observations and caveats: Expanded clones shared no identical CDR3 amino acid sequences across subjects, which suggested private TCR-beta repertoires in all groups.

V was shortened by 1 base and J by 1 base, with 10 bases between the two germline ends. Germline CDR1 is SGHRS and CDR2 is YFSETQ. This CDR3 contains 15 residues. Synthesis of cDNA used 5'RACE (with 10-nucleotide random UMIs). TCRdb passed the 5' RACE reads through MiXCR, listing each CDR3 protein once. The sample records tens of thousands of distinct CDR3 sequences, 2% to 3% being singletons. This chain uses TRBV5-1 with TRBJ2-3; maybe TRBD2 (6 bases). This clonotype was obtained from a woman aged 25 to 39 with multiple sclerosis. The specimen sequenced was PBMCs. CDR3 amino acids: CASSLTGVGTDTQYF. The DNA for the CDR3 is TGCGCCAGCAGCTTGACGGGAGTCGGCACAGATACGCAGTATTTT.